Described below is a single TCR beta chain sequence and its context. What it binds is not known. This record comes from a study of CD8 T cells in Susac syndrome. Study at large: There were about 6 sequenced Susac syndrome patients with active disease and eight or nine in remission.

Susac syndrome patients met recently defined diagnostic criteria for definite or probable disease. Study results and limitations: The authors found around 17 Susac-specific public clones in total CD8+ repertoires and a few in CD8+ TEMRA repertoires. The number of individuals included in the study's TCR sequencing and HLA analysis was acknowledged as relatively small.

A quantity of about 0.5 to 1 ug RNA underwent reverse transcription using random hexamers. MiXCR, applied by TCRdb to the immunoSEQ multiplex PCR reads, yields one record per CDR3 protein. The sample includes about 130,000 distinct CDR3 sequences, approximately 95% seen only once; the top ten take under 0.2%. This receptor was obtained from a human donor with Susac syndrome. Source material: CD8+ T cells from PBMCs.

The DNA for the CDR3 is TGTGCCAGCAGCTGGGTGTCTCCGAATGAGCAGTTCTTC. Its translation is CASSWVSPNEQFF. V usage is TRBV14 and J usage is TRBJ2-1, with D uncertain. The V gene lost 5 bases and the J gene lost 7 bases, with 12 bases spanning the gap. The CDR3 sequence is 13 residues long. From germline, CDR1 is SGHDN and CDR2 FVKESK.